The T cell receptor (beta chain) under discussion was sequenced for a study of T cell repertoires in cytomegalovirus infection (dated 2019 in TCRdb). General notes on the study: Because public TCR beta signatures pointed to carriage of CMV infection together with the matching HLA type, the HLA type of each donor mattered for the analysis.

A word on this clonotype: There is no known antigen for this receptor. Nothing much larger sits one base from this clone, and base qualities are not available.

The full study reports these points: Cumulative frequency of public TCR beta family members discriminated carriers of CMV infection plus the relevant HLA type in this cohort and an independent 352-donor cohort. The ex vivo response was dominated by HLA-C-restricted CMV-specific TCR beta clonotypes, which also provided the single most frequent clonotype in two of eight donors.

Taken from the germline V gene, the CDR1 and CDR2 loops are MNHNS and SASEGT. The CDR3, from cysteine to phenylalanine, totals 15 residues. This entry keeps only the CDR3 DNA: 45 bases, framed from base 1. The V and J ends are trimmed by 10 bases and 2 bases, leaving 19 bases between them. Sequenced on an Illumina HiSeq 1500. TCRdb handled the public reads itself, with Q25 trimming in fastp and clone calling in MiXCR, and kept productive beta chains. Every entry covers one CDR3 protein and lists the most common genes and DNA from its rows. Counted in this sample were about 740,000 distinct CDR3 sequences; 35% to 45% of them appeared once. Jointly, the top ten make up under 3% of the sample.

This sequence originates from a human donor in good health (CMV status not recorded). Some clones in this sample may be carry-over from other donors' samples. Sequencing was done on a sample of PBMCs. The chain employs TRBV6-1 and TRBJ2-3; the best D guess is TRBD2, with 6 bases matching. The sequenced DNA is TGTGCCAACGGGGGACTGACGGCAACCACAGATACGCAGTATTTT. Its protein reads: CANGGLTATTDTQYF.